The present T cell receptor beta chain was sequenced within a study of blood T cell repertoires in COVID-19. In the study overall: Material from acute and convalescent COVID-19 was sourced from the United States, Italy and Spain.

Participant age was roughly 18 to 100 years, and participants resided in 20 to 30 US areas. Those designated as exposed participants met a COVID-19 case within 2 weeks before study entry. TCRdb's copy holds only in-frame clones and misses some; the assay was immunoSEQ multiplex PCR. In the table there are fewer than 250,000 clones, roughly 84% of which are singletons. This CDR3 comprises 12 residues. Trimming removed 7 bases at V and 7 bases at J, with 13 bases between. From germline, CDR1 is LNHDA and CDR2 SQIVND (reference sequence). The chain has TRBV19 and TRBJ1-1, with unresolved D. This receptor was taken from a woman in her twenties or thirties who had been exposed to COVID-19. Material: PBMCs or T cells enriched from blood (not recorded which). CDR3 nucleotides: TGTGCCAGTACTGACACGGCCCGTGAAGCTTTCTTT. Its translation is CASTDTAREAFF.